This T cell receptor beta chain is drawn from a study of T cell clonality in common variable immunodeficiency (dated by TCRdb to between 2015 and 2017). Diagnosis of CVID followed standard criteria, namely serum IgG, IgA and/or IgM below the normal range together with specific antibody deficiency. There were over 40 subjects in the CVID group (about 29 male and roughly 15 female), ranging in age from 9 to 64 years, with a mean age of roughly 39. Most CVID patients and most healthy controls were of Caucasian heritage. At the time of study participation, every CVID subject had been on replacement immunoglobulin therapy for one year or longer. When blood was collected, none of the CVID subjects were ill or on immunomodulatory or immunosuppressive medication. Heparinized peripheral whole blood samples of about 4.5 to 8.5 ml were collected from each donor. Genomic DNA from adults with common variable immune deficiency (CVID) and from healthy adult controls was used for sequencing of TCRbeta CDR3 repertoires. Diluted blood was density-centrifuged over Hypaque 1077 or Ficoll-Paque to isolate peripheral blood mononuclear cells. Genomic DNA was obtained from unsorted mononuclear cells through either Qiagen column purification or a centrifugation-based method.

Paper-wide results and their limitations: TCRbeta clonality was higher in CVID subjects than in healthy controls (t-test p = 0.018), and the increase was most characteristic of about a third of subjects. Patient heterogeneity within the CVID cohort put limits on correlating repertoire features with clinical complications. Reportedly, TCRbeta sequences from CVID had fewer deletions and N-nucleotide insertions, and highly modified clones with 13 or more V deletions were absent from CVID. According to the authors, finding the cause of the higher clonality in CVID would require sequencing the repertoires of T cell subpopulations. Although equal DNA input was used, an average of approximately 74,000 unique sequences per sample was obtained for controls, compared with 30,000 to 35,000 for CVID samples. Fewer TCRbeta clones were shared among CVID subjects than among healthy controls (p < 0.0001).

V and J are truncated by 6 bases and 5 bases respectively, leaving an intervening sequence of 16 bases. The CDR3 runs 14 amino acids, cysteine and phenylalanine included. Part of the CDR3 DNA is given, 33 bases translated from base 1. The germline V gene gives CDR1 as KGHSH and CDR2 as LQKENI. Equivalent amounts of genomic DNA from CVID and control samples were used as sequencing input. For every sample, a 60 bp segment covering the rearranged TCRbeta CDR3 region was amplified and then sequenced. TCRbeta amplification used the immunoSEQ assay, a bias-corrected multiplex PCR with high-throughput sequencing. Per the source publication's procedure: Each unique nucleotide sequence was treated as a clone and annotated with V, D and J genes, copy number and frequency. Sequences were labeled productive if in frame, and non-productive if out of frame or containing stop codons. As previously described, clonality was computed from Shannon's entropy. Mean CDR3 Kyte-Doolittle hydropathy was derived from the predicted amino acid sequences of productive clones. Hierarchical clustering of scaled V gene usage was performed with the R hclust function using Manhattan distance and complete linkage. Clone sharing by CDR3 amino acid sequence was assessed by resampling 12 repertoires per group over 100 rounds. The repertoires were searched for 55 to 75 published EBV-specific TCRbeta sequences and nearly 250 published CMV-specific TCRbeta sequences. After two CVID samples that produced fewer than 10,000 sequences were dropped from the analysis, around 41 CVID repertoires remained. TCRdb holds this immuneACCESS table with in-frame rearrangements only. Some clones are missing; in checked studies, unresolved V genes explain under half, and the rest has no known cause. V and J calls and clone size follow that table, whereas D and trimming were derived from the DNA. The sample comprises 15,000 to 20,000 clones, and every one was counted more than once. Roughly 14% of the sample is taken by the ten largest.

This clone was observed a handful of times. The clone's antigen remains unknown. The CDR3 goes on 3 residues after the read ends, and that part is filled in from the germline J gene. The rearrangement joined TRBV18 to TRBJ2-5; possibly the D gene is TRBD2, per 6 matching bases. What was sequenced was peripheral blood mononuclear cells. This sequence was found in a human donor with common variable immunodeficiency. The CDR3 bases that were read are TGTGCCAGCTCGGGGGGACTGCTGGTGGAGACC. This codes for CASSGGLLVET. The full CDR3 reads CASSGGLLVETQYF.